The T cell receptor beta chain under discussion was sequenced for a study of CD8 T cells in ankylosing spondylitis. Quantitative 5'-RACE was performed with molecular barcodes, and it yielded the TCR beta libraries. TCRdb reanalysed the 5' RACE reads using MiXCR and keeps one entry per CDR3 protein. Here the sample spans fewer than 400,000 distinct CDR3 sequences, approximately 15% being singletons. Points from the study as a whole: Reported data indicate significant enrichment of disease-linked clones within matched ankylosing spondylitis synovial fluid. Clones that were linked to disease were CD8+ and were relatively rare in peripheral blood.

With regard to this clonotype: Its antigen is undetermined.

Trimming removed 6 bases from V and 0 bases from J, with 12 bases in between. Germline lookup yields CDR1 SQVTM and CDR2 ANQGSEA. The CDR3 is 13 residues long. V usage is TRBV29-1 and J usage is TRBJ2-7; D unclear. Sequenced material: blood, either unsorted or a sorted T cell fraction (not recorded which). The sequence came from a male donor with ankylosing spondylitis or in good health (not recorded which). The DNA of the CDR3 is TGCAGCGTATCGAAGACGGTCTCCTACGAGCAGTACTTC. It encodes CSVSKTVSYEQYF.